This T cell receptor beta chain came from a study of blood T cells in healthy people across ages. At the level of the study: Template-switching capture recovered about one barcoded beta molecule per two T cells. Study-level points and caveats: Fewer expanded clones and more diversity marked long-lived versus aged donors. It was found that TCR beta diversity correlated strongly with the percentage of naive T cells. Across the age range, TCR beta diversity per million T cells fell in a roughly linear way.

The V and J ends lost 6 bases and 4 bases respectively, with 18 bases between them. The V gene's germline CDR1 is MNHEY and CDR2 SVGEGT. The CDR3 has 15 amino acids. A sample-barcoded 5' primer and a J-beta primer mix were used in a second PCR of about 7 to 12 cycles. A single record per CDR3 protein comes from TCRdb applying MiXCR to the 5' RACE reads. This sample has some 550,000 distinct CDR3 sequences, with roughly 48% found just once. This clonotype was found once. Its cognate antigen is unknown. The J gene is TRBJ1-1, the V gene TRBV6-2 or TRBV6-3; a possible D gene is TRBD1 (6 bases). The sequence came from a man older than 75 in good health. The specimen was blood. The CDR3 is CASSLGRGRGTEAFF. The CDR3 bases are TGTGCCAGCAGCCTCGGACGGGGGCGCGGCACTGAAGCTTTCTTT.